This T cell receptor beta chain is drawn from a study of cytomegalovirus exposure and HLA in healthy donors. Use of 60 Vbeta and 13 Jbeta primers characterized the PCR. The protocol was immunoSEQ multiplex PCR, while the TCRdb copy is restricted to in-frame clones and leaves out a portion. The sample lists tens of thousands of clones, over 55% occurring once. Study-wide results and limits: For most TCR beta V segments, an earlier analysis put the productive rate at about 90% or about 30% of the time. Common viral pathogens seemed to be connected with several of the most significant clusters, according to a later analysis. An Asian-associated ancestry cluster reportedly showed fewer N-insertions than the roughly 670-donor mean in a later analysis.

This CDR3 spans 14 amino acids. V was shortened by 0 bases and J by 5 bases, with 12 bases between the two germline ends. Per germline, CDR1 GTSNPN and CDR2 SVGIG (reference sequence). Remarks on this clone: Its antigen is not identified.

This chain links TRBV30 with TRBJ2-3; possibly TRBD2 for D (6 bases). This TCR was sampled from a woman aged 50 to 60 in good health and CMV-seropositive. The source material was PBMCs. The CDR3 DNA is TGTGCCTGGAGTGTAGGACTAACAGAAGATACGCAGTATTTT. Its protein product is CAWSVGLTEDTQYF.